This T cell receptor (beta chain) was sequenced in a study of T-cell memory formation after mild COVID-19. In the study overall: In these data, TCR clusters were largely donor specific.

Germline CDR1 SGHRS, CDR2 YFSETQ. The CDR3 consists of 14 residues. The V end was cut by 3 bases, the J end by 1 base, with 8 bases between. A 5'RACE reaction primed in the constant segment made cDNA libraries of TCR alpha and TCR beta, and these carried sample barcodes and UMIs. TCRdb reprocessed the 5' RACE reads via MiXCR and lists one record per CDR3 protein. The table lists approximately 500,000 distinct CDR3 sequences, nearly 25% of them singletons. Study outcomes and limitations: Memory from before infection featured some responding clones, which suggests cross-reactive memory joined.

This clonotype has a handful of counts. Its antigen is not identified. Sequencing was performed on PBMCs or a T cell subset sorted from them (not recorded which). The chain is built from TRBV5-1 and TRBJ1-5, with a possible D match to TRBD1 (5 bases). The sequence was collected from an adult woman who had mild COVID-19 (a few samples of this study predate the infection). Cell type and time point are not known. The CDR3 DNA reads TGCGCCAGCAGCTCGGGACCGAGCAATCAGCCCCAGCATTTT. This gives the protein CASSSGPSNQPQHF.